The 16 T cell receptor beta chains presented below share a single source sample, sequenced in a study of blood T cells in healthy people across ages. A second PCR, run for about 6 to 11 cycles, used a sample-barcoded 5' primer plus a J-beta primer mix. From the 5' RACE reads, TCRdb called clonotypes with MiXCR, one entry per CDR3 protein. The sample has 1,300,000 or so distinct CDR3 sequences; 59% are singletons. The sample consisted of blood. The receptors here all came from a man aged 18 to 35 in good health.

The chain employs TRBV5-1 and TRBJ1-1; TRBD1 matches 7 bases. CDR1 is SGHRS, CDR2 YFSETQ, per germline. The CDR3 has 14 amino acids. With 6 bases clipped from V and 5 bases from J, the junction kept 10 bases outside the gene matches. The CDR3, as DNA: TGCGCCAGCACTTTATCAGGGGGTTGGACTGAAGCTTTCTTT. It codes for CASTLSGGWTEAFF.

The genes are TRBV2 and TRBJ2-7; no clear D gene. With the DNA end fitting TRBJ2-5 better, the J assignment may be wrong. Germline loops: CDR1 SNHLY, CDR2 FYNNEI. The CDR3 length is 14 residues. For the CDR3, the DNA is TGTGCCAGCAGTGGGCGGACGCAGGAAGAGACCCAGTACTTC. Protein product: CASSGRTQEETQYF.

J is TRBJ2-3 and V is TRBV5-1; D call uncertain. Germline values: CDR1 SGHRS, CDR2 YFSETQ. CDR3 length: 12 residues. Between the trimmed V and J ends, which lost 5 bases and 5 bases, there was a span of 9 bases. The CDR3 sequence is CASSTKGDTQYF. For the CDR3, the DNA is TGCGCCAGCAGTACTAAAGGAGATACGCAGTATTTT.

The chain joins TRBV4-1 to TRBJ1-3; D remains ambiguous. Germline values: CDR1 MGHRA, CDR2 YSYEKL. Trimming took 0 bases from V and 0 from J, leaving 6 bases between them. The CDR3 has 15 amino acids. CDR3 DNA sequence: TGCGCCAGCAGCCAAGACCGACTCTCTGGAAACACCATATATTTT. Translated: CASSQDRLSGNTIYF.

The chain has TRBV20-1 and TRBJ2-7; the match to TRBD2 covers 7 bases. CDR1 and CDR2 from the germline V gene are DFQATT and SNEGSKA (reference sequence). This CDR3 spans 15 amino acids. CDR3 amino acids: CSATLVGRASYEQYF. CDR3 DNA sequence: TGCAGCGCAACCCTTGTAGGGAGGGCCTCCTACGAGCAGTACTTC.

Worth noting for this clonotype: Germline and junction disagree at one end, which may indicate a read error. The chain carries TRBV7-2 and TRBJ2-3, with D perhaps TRBD2 (6 bases). Germline CDR1 SGHTA, CDR2 FQGNSA. The length of the CDR3 is 14 residues. CDR3 bases: TGTGCCAGCAGCCAGGACGGGAGCACAGAGACGCAGTATTTT. Translated, it gives CASSQDGSTETQYF.

This clonotype was found a few times. The CDR3 loop is CASSLVGSSSYEQYF. CDR3 nucleotide sequence: TGTGCCAGCAGTTTAGTCGGTTCGAGCTCCTACGAGCAGTACTTC. This sequence joins TRBV27 and TRBJ2-7; no clear D. V was cut by 2 bases and J by 0 bases, with 11 bases left in between. Per germline, CDR1 MNHEY and CDR2 SMNVEV (reference sequence). There are 15 residues in the CDR3.

The V gene is TRBV27, the J gene TRBJ1-1, with D perhaps matching TRBD1 (6 bases). The V gene's germline CDR1 is MNHEY and CDR2 SMNVEV (reference sequence). Trimming removed 10 bases at V and 4 bases at J, with 16 bases between. This CDR3 is 13 amino acids long. Here the CDR3 reads CATKETGFTEAFF. The CDR3 DNA reads TGTGCCACCAAGGAAACAGGGTTCACTGAAGCTTTCTTT.

The chain has TRBV20-1 and TRBJ2-7, with D unresolved. This CDR3 contains 14 residues. Looked up from germline, CDR1 is DFQATT and CDR2 is SNEGSKA (reference sequence). The ends were cut back, 5 bases at V and 0 bases at J, with 14 bases in the middle. CDR3 in amino acids: CSAYDRYLSYEQYF. CDR3 in DNA: TGCAGTGCTTACGACCGTTACCTCTCCTACGAGCAGTACTTC.

This clonotype was detected a few times. This sequence joins TRBV9 and TRBJ1-1; tentatively, D is TRBD1 (6 bases). This CDR3 region has 13 residues. V gave up 8 bases and J gave up 1 base, with 12 bases separating them. CDR1 is SGDLS, CDR2 YYNGEE, per germline. The CDR3 loop reads CASQKTGNTEAFF. DNA for the CDR3: TGTGCCAGTCAAAAGACAGGGAACACTGAAGCTTTCTTT.

This chain connects TRBV6-5 to TRBJ2-1, with TRBD2 identical over 10 bases. The CDR3 length is 14 residues. With 4 bases clipped from V and 7 bases from J, the junction kept 4 bases outside the gene matches. Germline-derived CDR1 and CDR2 are MNHEY and SVGAGI. The CDR3 loop reads CASSSWTSGNEQFF. In DNA form, the CDR3 reads TGTGCCAGCAGTTCTTGGACTAGCGGTAATGAGCAGTTCTTC.

This clonotype appeared a few times. This chain joins TRBV5-4 and TRBJ2-3, with 8 nucleotides matching TRBD1. CDR3 length: 15 amino acids. Germline loops: CDR1 SGHNT, CDR2 YYREEE (reference sequence). V gave up 7 bases and J gave up 0 bases; unmatched junction bases: 7. CDR3 bases: TGTGCCAGCGCAACCTGGACAGGGAGCACAGATACGCAGTATTTT. It encodes CASATWTGSTDTQYF.

This clonotype was found a few times. The chain joins TRBV24-1 to TRBJ2-3; D unclear. This CDR3 comprises 13 residues. Per the germline V gene, CDR1 is KGHDR and CDR2 is SFDVKD. Trimming pared 3 bases from V and 0 bases from J, leaving 3 bases between. DNA of the CDR3: TGTGCCACCAGTGATCTCAGCACAGATACGCAGTATTTT. Translation: CATSDLSTDTQYF.

The chain links TRBV6-5 to TRBJ2-4; possibly TRBD1 for D (6 bases). The J call may be in error: the DNA end matches TRBJ2-5 better. This CDR3 comprises 15 residues. Germline CDR1 and CDR2: MNHEY and SVGAGI. CDR3 in DNA: TGTGCCAGCAGTTACTTTGGGGGCGGTTGGGAGACCCAGTACTTC. This gives the protein CASSYFGGGWETQYF.

This clonotype came up many times. This may come from a read error, since a much larger clone is one base off. CDR3 sequence reads: CASSGGRAGGHEQFF. CDR3 coding DNA: TGTGCCAGCAGCGGCGGACGAGCGGGGGGGCACGAGCAGTTCTTC. This chain links TRBV6-4 with TRBJ2-1; 10 bases match TRBD2. Germline CDR1 and CDR2: MRHNA and SNTAGT. CDR3 length: 15 residues. V lost 6 bases, J lost 10 bases, and 12 bases stayed unmatched.

Worth noting for this clonotype: Compared with germline, one end of the junction differs, possibly owing to a read error. The J gene is TRBJ2-7, the V gene TRBV4-1; D is possibly TRBD2 (7 bases). Germline V gives CDR1 MGHRA, CDR2 YSYEKL. The CDR3 covers 13 residues. Here the CDR3 reads CASSRGAAYEQYF. The CDR3 DNA reads as TGTGCCAGCAGTCGGGGGGCCGCCTACGAGCAGTACTTC.